The present TCR beta chain was sequenced within a study of glioma-infiltrating T cells after dendritic cell vaccination. Study-wide results and caveats: Survival was not directly related to TCR clonality in these patients.

Comments on this clone: The antigen is unknown.

TCRB CDR3 was amplified from 2 ug genomic DNA or less. The PCR used 60 V beta and 13 J beta primers. The table came from immunoSEQ multiplex PCR; TCRdb's copy has only in-frame clones and leaves some out. The table lists approximately 67,000 clones, 81% of them singletons. The CDR3 is made up of 14 amino acids. Per germline, CDR1 SEHNR and CDR2 FQNEAQ (reference sequence). With V trimmed by 4 bases and J by 3 bases, 4 bases remained unmatched. Blood PBMC samples: pre-vaccination, two weeks post third vaccination, and at tumor progression. The sequencing used blood, collected before dendritic cell vaccination. The receptor comes from a human donor with glioblastoma. The genes are TRBV7-9 and TRBJ2-7, with 9 bases lining up with TRBD1. The CDR3 nucleotides are TGTGCCAGCAGCTACGGGACAGGGAACTACGAGCAGTACTTC. It yields the protein CASSYGTGNYEQYF.